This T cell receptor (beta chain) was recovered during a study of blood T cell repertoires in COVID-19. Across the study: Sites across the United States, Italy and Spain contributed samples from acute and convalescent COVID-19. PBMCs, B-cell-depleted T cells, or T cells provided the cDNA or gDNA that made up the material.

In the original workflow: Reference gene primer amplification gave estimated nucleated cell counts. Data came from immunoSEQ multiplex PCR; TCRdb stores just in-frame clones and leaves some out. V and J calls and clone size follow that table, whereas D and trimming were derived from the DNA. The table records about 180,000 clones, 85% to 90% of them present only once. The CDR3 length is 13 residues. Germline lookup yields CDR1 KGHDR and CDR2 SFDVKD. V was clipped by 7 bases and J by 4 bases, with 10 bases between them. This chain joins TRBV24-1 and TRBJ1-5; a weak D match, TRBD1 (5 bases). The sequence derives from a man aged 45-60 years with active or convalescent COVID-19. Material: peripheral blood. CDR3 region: CATRKQDNQPQHF. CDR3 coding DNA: TGTGCCACCAGGAAACAGGATAATCAGCCCCAGCATTTT.